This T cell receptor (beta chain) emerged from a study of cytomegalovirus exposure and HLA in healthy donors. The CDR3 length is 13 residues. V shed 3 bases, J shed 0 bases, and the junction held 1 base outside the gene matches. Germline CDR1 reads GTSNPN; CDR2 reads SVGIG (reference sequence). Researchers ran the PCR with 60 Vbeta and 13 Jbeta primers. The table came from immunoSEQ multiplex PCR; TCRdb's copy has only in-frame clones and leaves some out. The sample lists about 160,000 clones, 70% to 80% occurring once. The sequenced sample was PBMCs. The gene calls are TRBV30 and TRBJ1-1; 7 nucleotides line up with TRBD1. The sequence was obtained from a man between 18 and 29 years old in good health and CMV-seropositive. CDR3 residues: CAWRGQMNTEAFF. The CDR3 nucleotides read TGTGCCTGGAGGGGACAGATGAACACTGAAGCTTTCTTT.